This T cell receptor beta chain is drawn from a study of T cells in localized non-small cell lung cancer. The study, taken as a whole, reports: Uninvolved adjacent lung, not tumor, had the highest T cell clonality. Among blood samples, higher T cell density accompanied longer overall survival. Appearing in adjacent lung were a median roughly 60 of the top 100 tumor clones. Heterogeneity cannot be ruled out, as sequencing used one tumor region only.

Per germline, CDR1 SQVTM and CDR2 ANQGSEA. The CDR3 length is 12 residues. V lost 4 bases, J lost 2 bases, and 7 bases lay in between. Points on this clone: Its antigen is undetermined.

Using immunoSEQ multiplex PCR, the repertoire was profiled, and TCRdb retains in-frame clones only, with some absent. This table has about 33,000 clones, roughly 90% appearing once. The clonotype comes from a female donor at least 60 years old with stage I lung adenocarcinoma. The material was peripheral blood, obtained before any cancer treatment. This chain connects TRBV29-1 to TRBJ2-3; D is undetermined. DNA of the CDR3: TGCAGCGTTGGGAGCCTCACAGATACGCAGTATTTT. Translating it yields CSVGSLTDTQYF.